This T cell receptor (beta chain) was profiled in a study of CD8 T cells in Susac syndrome. RNA amounts of about 0.5 to 1 ug underwent reverse transcription with random hexamers. Across 54 Vbeta and 13 Jbeta, immunoSEQ multiplex PCR amplified TCR beta CDR3. TCRdb redid the calling of the immunoSEQ multiplex PCR reads with MiXCR, one entry per CDR3 protein. The sample contains 300,000 to 350,000 distinct CDR3 sequences, 92% of which appear only once. A word on this clonotype: The antigen is undetermined.

Study conclusions and caveats: The TCR sequencing and HLA analysis in the study involved a relatively small number of individuals, as the study acknowledged.

CDR1 LNHNV and CDR2 YYDKDF come from the germline V gene (reference sequence). Trimming at V came to 1 base and at J to 0 bases, leaving 6 bases not matched to a gene. The CDR3 has 19 amino acids. Sequenced: CD4+ T cells from PBMCs. The sequence was collected from a human donor with multiple sclerosis. V usage is TRBV15 and J usage is TRBJ2-1; 13 positions match TRBD2. DNA of the CDR3: TGTGCCACCAGCAGAGGCCGACTAGCGGGGGGCGGCTCCTACAATGAGCAGTTCTTC. It yields the protein CATSRGRLAGGGSYNEQFF.